The rows below give T cell receptor beta chains drawn from one sample of a study of cytomegalovirus exposure and HLA in healthy donors. Repertoires were generated with immunoSEQ multiplex PCR, while TCRdb's copy carries only in-frame clones and drops some. The sample has about 180,000 clones; 60% to 85% are singletons. The sample taken for sequencing was PBMCs. These receptors were taken from a man in his forties or fifties in good health and CMV-seronegative. The CDR3 runs from the conserved cysteine through the conserved F or W. The D gene is left open where the match is weak. Clone size is not always given. Where it is, it says once, few, many or a class for expanded clones.

CDR3aa	CDR3nt	abundance	v_gene	d_gene	j_gene
CASSQEGREGDTQYF	TGCGCCAGCAGCCAAGAGGGTAGGGAGGGAGATACGCAGTATTTT	NA	TRBV4-3	TRBD2	TRBJ2-3
CASSPGAEQYF	TGTGCCAGCTCACCAGGGGCCGAGCAGTACTTC	NA	TRBV18	NA	TRBJ2-7
CASKPGGGENIQYF	TGTGCCAGCAAACCAGGAGGCGGAGAAAACATTCAGTACTTC	NA	TRBV5-4	NA	TRBJ2-4
CASSPQGVDRGKLFF	TGCGCCAGCAGCCCCCAGGGGGTCGACCGGGGAAAACTGTTTTTT	NA	TRBV5-1	TRBD1	TRBJ1-4
CASGLRTGTGLNTGELFF	TGTGCCAGCGGTTTAAGGACCGGGACAGGGCTTAACACCGGGGAGCTGTTTTTT	once	TRBV27	TRBD1	TRBJ2-2
CASSPSTPGGETQYF	TGTGCCAGCTCACCATCAACGCCCGGCGGAGAGACCCAGTACTTC	NA	TRBV18	NA	TRBJ2-5
CASSPMVGRGGNTGELFF	TGCGCCAGCAGCCCTATGGTTGGGCGGGGGGGCAACACCGGGGAGCTGTTTTTT	NA	TRBV4-3	TRBD2	TRBJ2-2
CASSLRGGDTDTQYF	TGCGCCAGCAGCCTTCGGGGGGGGGACACAGATACGCAGTATTTT	NA	TRBV4-1	TRBD2	TRBJ2-3
CASSSTGNEQFF	TGTGCCAGCAGTTCCACAGGGAATGAGCAGTTCTTC	NA	TRBV27	NA	TRBJ2-1
CASSMEGTFGNTIYF	TGTGCCAGTAGTATGGAGGGAACTTTTGGAAACACCATATATTTT	once	TRBV19	NA	TRBJ1-3
CASSDGQGGWNTEAFF	TGTGCCAGCAGCGATGGACAGGGGGGGTGGAACACTGAAGCTTTCTTT	few	TRBV7-8	TRBD1	TRBJ1-1
CASQTDGGEQYF	TGTGCCAGTCAGACCGACGGAGGCGAGCAGTACTTC	once	TRBV19	NA	TRBJ2-7
CASSTGHMNTEAFF	TGTGCCAGCTCAACGGGACATATGAACACTGAAGCTTTCTTT	few	TRBV18	NA	TRBJ1-1
CASSVDRALEAFF	TGTGCCAGCAGCGTTGACAGGGCCCTCGAGGCTTTCTTT	NA	TRBV7-9	TRBD1	TRBJ1-1
CASSLMGQNTEAFF	TGCGCCAGCAGCTTGATGGGACAGAACACTGAAGCTTTCTTT	NA	TRBV5-1	NA	TRBJ1-1
CASRPSGGGYNEQFF	TGTGCCAGCAGACCTAGCGGGGGAGGGTACAATGAGCAGTTCTTC	NA	TRBV7-9	TRBD2	TRBJ2-1
CATSREEGNQPQHF	TGTGCCACCAGCAGGGAGGAGGGCAATCAGCCCCAGCATTTT	NA	TRBV15	NA	TRBJ1-5
CASSPFHRGRVDTQYF	TGTGCCAGCTCACCATTCCACAGGGGGCGTGTAGATACGCAGTATTTT	NA	TRBV18	TRBD1	TRBJ2-3
CASSLGLAGRSGELFF	TGCGCCAGCAGCTTGGGACTAGCGGGGAGGTCCGGGGAGCTGTTTTTT	NA	TRBV5-1	TRBD2	TRBJ2-2
CASSGGGQAYEQYF	TGTGCCAGCAGTGGGGGGGGACAGGCCTACGAGCAGTACTTC	few	TRBV6-1	NA	TRBJ2-7
CASRYASGTGVEQYF	TGTGCCAGCAGATACGCCTCCGGGACAGGGGTTGAGCAGTACTTC	NA	TRBV7-8	TRBD1	TRBJ2-7
CASSPGGQGAGEQFF	TGTGCCAGCAGCCCAGGGGGGCAGGGGGCTGGTGAGCAGTTCTTC	few	TRBV7-2	TRBD1	TRBJ2-1
CATPQGAGTSAIKVQYF	TGTGCCACTCCGCAGGGAGCCGGGACTAGCGCTATTAAGGTGCAGTACTTC	NA	TRBV9	TRBD2	TRBJ2-7